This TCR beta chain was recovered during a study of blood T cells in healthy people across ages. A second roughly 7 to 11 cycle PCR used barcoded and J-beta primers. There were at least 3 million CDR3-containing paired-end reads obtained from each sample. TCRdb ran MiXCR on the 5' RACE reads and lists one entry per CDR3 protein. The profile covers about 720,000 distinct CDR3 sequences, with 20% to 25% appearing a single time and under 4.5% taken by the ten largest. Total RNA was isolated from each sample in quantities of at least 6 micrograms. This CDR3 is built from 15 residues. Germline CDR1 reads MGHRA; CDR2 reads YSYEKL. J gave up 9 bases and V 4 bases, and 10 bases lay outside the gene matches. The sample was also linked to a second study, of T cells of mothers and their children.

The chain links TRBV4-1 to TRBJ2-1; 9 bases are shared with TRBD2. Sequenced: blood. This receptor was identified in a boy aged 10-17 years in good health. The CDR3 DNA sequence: TGCGCCAGCAGCCTCCGTGGGACTAGCAGGACTGAGCAGTTCTTC. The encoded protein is CASSLRGTSRTEQFF.